This TCR beta chain stems from a study of cytomegalovirus exposure and HLA in healthy donors. The primer mix had 60 Vbeta and 13 Jbeta primers. The repertoire was sequenced with immunoSEQ multiplex PCR; TCRdb's copy has only in-frame clones and lacks some. The sample lists tens of thousands of clones; about 77% were seen once. The CDR3 has 15 residues. Germline values: CDR1 SGHTA, CDR2 FQGNSA. V dropped 3 bases and J dropped 4; count of bases not matched to a gene: 4. In regard to this clone: What it binds is not known.

Notes on the study in general: Analyses of presence/absence relied on an assumption of roughly uniform sequencing depth across donors.

Donors counted as nominally healthy when sampled, yet unrecorded immune exposures were likely. The origin of this receptor is a woman aged 35 to 49 in good health and CMV-seropositive. Sequencing was performed on PBMCs. The chain recombines TRBV7-2 with TRBJ2-5; 11 bases align to TRBD2. Here the CDR3 DNA reads TGTGCCAGCAGCTTTCTAGCGGGGGGCCGAGAGACCCAGTACTTC. Protein: CASSFLAGGRETQYF.